The entry that follows covers one TCR beta chain sequence. A second PCR, run for roughly 7 to 12 cycles, used a sample-barcoded 5' primer plus a J-beta primer mix. TCRdb analysed the 5' RACE reads with MiXCR anew, one entry per CDR3 protein. In the table there are around 1,600,000 distinct CDR3 sequences, roughly two fifths of which are singletons. The sample originates from a study of blood T cells in healthy people across ages. Germline CDR1 reads SGDLS; CDR2 reads YYNGEE. The CDR3 spans 16 residues. This TCR was recovered from a woman between 18 and 29 years old in good health. The rearrangement joins TRBV9 to TRBJ2-5; D could derive from TRBD1 or TRBD2 (7 bases each). The DNA end favors TRBJ2-4, so the J call may be wrong. Sequenced sample: blood. In DNA, the CDR3 is TGTGCCAGCAGCCCAGGGGGGGGTCCCATGCAAAACATTCAGTACTTC. Encoded protein: CASSPGGGPMQNIQYF.